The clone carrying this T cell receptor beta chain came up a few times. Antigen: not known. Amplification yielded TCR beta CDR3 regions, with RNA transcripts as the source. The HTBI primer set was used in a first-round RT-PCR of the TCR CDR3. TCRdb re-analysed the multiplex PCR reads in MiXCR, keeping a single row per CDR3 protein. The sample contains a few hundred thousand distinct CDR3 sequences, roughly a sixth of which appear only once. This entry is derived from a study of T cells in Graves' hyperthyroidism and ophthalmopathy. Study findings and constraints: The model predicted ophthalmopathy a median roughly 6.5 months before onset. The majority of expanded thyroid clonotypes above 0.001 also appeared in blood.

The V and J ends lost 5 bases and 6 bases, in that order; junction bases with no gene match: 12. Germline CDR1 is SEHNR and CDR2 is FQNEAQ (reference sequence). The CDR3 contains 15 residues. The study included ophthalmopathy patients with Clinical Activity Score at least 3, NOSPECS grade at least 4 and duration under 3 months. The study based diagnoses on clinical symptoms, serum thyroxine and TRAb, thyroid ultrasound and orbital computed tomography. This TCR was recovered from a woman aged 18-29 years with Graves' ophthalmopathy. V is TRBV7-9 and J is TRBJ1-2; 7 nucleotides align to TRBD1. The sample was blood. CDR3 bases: TGTGCCAGCAGCACCACGAGACAGGGAATCCATGGCTACACCTTC. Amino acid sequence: CASSTTRQGIHGYTF.